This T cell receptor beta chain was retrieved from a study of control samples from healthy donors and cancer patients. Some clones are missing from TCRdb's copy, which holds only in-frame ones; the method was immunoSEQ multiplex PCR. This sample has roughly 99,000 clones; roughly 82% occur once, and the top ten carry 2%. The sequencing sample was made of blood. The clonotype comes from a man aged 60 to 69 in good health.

This CDR3 reads CASSLGTGNSPLHF. CDR3 DNA: TGTGCCAGCAGTCTCGGGACAGGGAACTCACCCCTCCACTTT. The chain has TRBV27 and TRBJ1-6, with 9 bases that match TRBD1. J was trimmed by 10 bases and V by 5 bases; bases with no gene match: 6. This CDR3 is 14 amino acids long. From germline, CDR1 is MNHEY and CDR2 SMNVEV (reference sequence).